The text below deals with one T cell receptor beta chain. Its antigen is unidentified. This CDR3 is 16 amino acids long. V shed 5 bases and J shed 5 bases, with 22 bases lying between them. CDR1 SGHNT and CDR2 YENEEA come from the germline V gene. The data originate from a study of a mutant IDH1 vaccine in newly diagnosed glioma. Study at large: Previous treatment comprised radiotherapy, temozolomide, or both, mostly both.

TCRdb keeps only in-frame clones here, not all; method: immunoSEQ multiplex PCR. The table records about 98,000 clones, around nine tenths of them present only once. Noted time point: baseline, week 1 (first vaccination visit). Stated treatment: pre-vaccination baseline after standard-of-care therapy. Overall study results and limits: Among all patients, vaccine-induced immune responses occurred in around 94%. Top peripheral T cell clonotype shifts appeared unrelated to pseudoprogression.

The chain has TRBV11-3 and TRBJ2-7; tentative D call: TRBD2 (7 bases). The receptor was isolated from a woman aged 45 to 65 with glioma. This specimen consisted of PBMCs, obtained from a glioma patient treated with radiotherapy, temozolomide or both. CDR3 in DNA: TGTGCCAGCAGCCCGCCTCAAGGGGGAGGGCCCCACGAGCAGTACTTC. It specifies CASSPPQGGGPHEQYF.